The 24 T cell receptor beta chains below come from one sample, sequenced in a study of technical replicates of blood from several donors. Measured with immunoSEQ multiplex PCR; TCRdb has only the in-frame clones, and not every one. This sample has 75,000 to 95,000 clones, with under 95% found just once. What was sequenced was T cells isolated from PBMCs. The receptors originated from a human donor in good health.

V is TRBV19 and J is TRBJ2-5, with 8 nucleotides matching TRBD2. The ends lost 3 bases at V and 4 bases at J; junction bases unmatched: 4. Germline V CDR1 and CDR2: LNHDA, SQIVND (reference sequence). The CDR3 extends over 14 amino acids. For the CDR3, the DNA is TGTGCCAGTAGTATCGTAGCGGGGAGAGAGACCCAGTACTTC. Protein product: CASSIVAGRETQYF.

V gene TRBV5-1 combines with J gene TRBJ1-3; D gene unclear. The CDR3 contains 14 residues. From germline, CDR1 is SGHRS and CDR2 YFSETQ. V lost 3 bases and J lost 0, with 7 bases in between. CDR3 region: CASSSTNSGNTIYF. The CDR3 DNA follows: TGCGCCAGCAGCTCCACAAACTCTGGAAACACCATATATTTT.

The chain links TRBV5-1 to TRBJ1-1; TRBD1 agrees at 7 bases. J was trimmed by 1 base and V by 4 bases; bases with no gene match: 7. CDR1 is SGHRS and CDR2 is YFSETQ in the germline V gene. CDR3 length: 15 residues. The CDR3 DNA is TGCGCCAGCAGCCAAGGGGACAGCCCGAACACTGAAGCTTTCTTT. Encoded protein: CASSQGDSPNTEAFF.

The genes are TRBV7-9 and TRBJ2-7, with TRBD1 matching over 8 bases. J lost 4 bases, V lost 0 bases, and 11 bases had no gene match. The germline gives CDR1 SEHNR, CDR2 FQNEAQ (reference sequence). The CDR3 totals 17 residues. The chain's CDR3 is CASSLALGQGGWYEQYF. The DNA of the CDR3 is TGTGCCAGCAGCTTAGCCCTCGGACAGGGAGGTTGGTACGAGCAGTACTTC.

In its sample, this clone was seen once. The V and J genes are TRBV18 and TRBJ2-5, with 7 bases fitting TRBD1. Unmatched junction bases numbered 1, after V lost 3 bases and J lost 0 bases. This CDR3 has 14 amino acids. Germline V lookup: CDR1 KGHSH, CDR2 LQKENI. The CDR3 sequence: CASSPGQYQETQYF. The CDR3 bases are TGTGCCAGCTCACCGGGACAGTACCAAGAGACCCAGTACTTC.

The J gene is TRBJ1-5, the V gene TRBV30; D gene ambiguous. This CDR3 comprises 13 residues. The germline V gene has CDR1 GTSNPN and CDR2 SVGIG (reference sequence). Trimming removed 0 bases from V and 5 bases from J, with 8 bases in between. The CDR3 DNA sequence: TGTGCCTGGAGTGTACAGTTCGATCAGCCCCAGCATTTT. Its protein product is CAWSVQFDQPQHF.

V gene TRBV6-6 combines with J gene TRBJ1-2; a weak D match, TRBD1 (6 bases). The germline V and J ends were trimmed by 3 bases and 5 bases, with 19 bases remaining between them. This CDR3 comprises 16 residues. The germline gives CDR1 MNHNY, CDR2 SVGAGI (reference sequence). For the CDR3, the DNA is TGTGCCAGCAGTTATTTGGGGCAGGGGAATCGGTATGGCTACACCTTC. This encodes CASSYLGQGNRYGYTF.

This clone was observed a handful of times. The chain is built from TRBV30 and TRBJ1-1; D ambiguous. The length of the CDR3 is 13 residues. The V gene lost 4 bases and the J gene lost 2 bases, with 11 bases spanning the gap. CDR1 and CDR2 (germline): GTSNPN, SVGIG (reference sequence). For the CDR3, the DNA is TGTGCCTGGACGAGGGCACTTAACACTGAAGCTTTCTTT. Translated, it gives CAWTRALNTEAFF. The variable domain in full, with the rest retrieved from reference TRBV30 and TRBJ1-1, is SQTIHQWPATLVQPVGSPLSLECTVEGTSNPNLYWYRQAAGRGLQLLFYSVGIGQISSEVPQNLSASRPQDRQFILSSKKLLLSDSGFYLCAWTRALNTEAFFGQGTRLTVV.

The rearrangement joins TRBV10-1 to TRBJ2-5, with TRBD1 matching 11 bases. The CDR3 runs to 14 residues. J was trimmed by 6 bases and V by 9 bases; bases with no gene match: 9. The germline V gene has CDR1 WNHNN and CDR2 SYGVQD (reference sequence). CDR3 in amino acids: CASEDRGRMQTQYF. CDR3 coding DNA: TGCGCCAGTGAGGACAGGGGGCGAATGCAGACCCAGTACTTC.

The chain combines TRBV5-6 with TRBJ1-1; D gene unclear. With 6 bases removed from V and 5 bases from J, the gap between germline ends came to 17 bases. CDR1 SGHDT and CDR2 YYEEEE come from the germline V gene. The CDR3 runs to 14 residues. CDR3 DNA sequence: TGTGCCAGCACCACCAACCTCAGGAGGACTGAAGCTTTCTTT. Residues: CASTTNLRRTEAFF. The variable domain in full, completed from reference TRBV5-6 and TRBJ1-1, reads DAGVTQSPTHLIKTRGQQVTLRCSPKSGHDTVSWYQQALGQGPQFIFQYYEEEERQRGNFPDRFSGHQFPNYSSELNVNALLLGDSALYLCASTTNLRRTEAFFGQGTRLTVV.

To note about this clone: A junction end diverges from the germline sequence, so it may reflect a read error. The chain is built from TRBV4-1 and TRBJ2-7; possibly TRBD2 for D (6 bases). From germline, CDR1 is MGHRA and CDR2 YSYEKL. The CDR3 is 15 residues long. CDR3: CASTQEAAGTDEQYF. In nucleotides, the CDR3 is TGCGCCAGCACCCAAGAGGCCGCGGGGACGGACGAGCAGTACTTC.

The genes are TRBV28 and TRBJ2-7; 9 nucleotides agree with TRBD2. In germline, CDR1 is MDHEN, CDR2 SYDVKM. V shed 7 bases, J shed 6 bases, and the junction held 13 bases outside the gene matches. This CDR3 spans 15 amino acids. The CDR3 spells CASTSPSSGVFEQYF. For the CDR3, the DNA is TGTGCCAGCACCTCTCCCTCTAGCGGGGTCTTCGAGCAGTACTTC.

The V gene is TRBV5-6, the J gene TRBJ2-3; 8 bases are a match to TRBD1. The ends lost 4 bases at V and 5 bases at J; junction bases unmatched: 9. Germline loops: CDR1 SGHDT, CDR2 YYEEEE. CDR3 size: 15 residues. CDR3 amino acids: CASSGQGEKVDTQYF. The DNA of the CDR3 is TGTGCCAGCAGCGGACAGGGAGAAAAGGTAGATACGCAGTATTTT. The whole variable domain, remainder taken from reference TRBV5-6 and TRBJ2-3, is DAGVTQSPTHLIKTRGQQVTLRCSPKSGHDTVSWYQQALGQGPQFIFQYYEEEERQRGNFPDRFSGHQFPNYSSELNVNALLLGDSALYLCASSGQGEKVDTQYFGPGTRLTVL.

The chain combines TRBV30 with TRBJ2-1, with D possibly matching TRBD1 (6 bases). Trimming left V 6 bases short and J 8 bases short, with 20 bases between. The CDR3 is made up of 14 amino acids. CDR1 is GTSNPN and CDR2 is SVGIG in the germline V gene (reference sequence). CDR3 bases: TGTGCCTGCGGCTGGCAGGGGAAGCGAGATGAGCAGTTCTTC. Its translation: CACGWQGKRDEQFF.

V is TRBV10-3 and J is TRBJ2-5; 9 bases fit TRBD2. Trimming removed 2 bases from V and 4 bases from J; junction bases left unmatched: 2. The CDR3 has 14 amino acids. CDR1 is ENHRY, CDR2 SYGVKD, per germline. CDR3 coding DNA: TGTGCCATCAGTGAGGTACTAGCGGGAGAGACCCAGTACTTC. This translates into CAISEVLAGETQYF.

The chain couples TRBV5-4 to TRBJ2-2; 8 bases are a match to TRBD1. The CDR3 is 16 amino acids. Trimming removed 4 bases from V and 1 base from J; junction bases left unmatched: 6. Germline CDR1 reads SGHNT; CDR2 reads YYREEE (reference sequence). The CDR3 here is CASSLPGTGNTGELFF. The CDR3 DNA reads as TGTGCCAGCAGCCTACCCGGGACAGGGAACACCGGGGAGCTGTTTTTT.

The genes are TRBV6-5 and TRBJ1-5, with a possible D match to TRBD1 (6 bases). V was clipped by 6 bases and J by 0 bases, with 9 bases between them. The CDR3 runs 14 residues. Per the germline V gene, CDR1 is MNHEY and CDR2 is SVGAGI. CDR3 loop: CASSTGYSNQPQHF. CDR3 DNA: TGTGCCAGCAGCACAGGGTATAGCAATCAGCCCCAGCATTTT.

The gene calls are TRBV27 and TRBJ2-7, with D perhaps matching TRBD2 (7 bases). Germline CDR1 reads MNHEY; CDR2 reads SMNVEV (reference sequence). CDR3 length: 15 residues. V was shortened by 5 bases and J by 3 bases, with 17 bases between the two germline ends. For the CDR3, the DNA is TGTGCCAGCAGTGTCACCGGGGGGCCGGTCTACGAGCAGTACTTC. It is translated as CASSVTGGPVYEQYF.

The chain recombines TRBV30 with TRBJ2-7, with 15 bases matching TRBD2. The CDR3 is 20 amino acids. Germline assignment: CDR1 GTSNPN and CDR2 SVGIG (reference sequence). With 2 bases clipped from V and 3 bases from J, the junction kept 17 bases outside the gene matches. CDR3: CAWSPHRGTSGGSGIYEQYF. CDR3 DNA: TGTGCCTGGAGTCCCCACCGCGGGACTAGCGGGGGGTCAGGTATCTACGAGCAGTACTTC.

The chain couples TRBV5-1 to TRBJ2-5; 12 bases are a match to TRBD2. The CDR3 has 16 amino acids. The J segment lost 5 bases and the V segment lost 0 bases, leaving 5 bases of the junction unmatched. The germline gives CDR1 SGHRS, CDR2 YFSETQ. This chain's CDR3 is CASSLASGRVRETQYF. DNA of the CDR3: TGCGCCAGCAGCTTGGCTAGCGGGAGGGTGCGGGAGACCCAGTACTTC. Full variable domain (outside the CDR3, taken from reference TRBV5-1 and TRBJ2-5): KAGVTQTPRYLIKTRGQQVTLSCSPISGHRSVSWYQQTPGQGLQFLFEYFSETQRNKGNFPGRFSGRQFSNSRSEMNVSTLELGDSALYLCASSLASGRVRETQYFGPGTRLLVL.

The CDR3 nucleotides read TGCAGCGCCATGCAGGGTGGAGGGGCTAACTATGGCTACACCTTC. It is translated as CSAMQGGGANYGYTF. This chain joins TRBV29-1 and TRBJ1-2; D is possibly TRBD1 (5 bases). Looked up from germline, CDR1 is SQVTM and CDR2 is ANQGSEA. V dropped 7 bases and J dropped 0 bases, with 18 bases sitting between them. The CDR3 consists of 15 residues.

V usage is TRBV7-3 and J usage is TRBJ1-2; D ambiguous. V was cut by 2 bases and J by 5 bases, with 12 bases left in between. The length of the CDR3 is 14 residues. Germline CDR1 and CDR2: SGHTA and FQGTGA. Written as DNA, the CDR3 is TGTGCCAGCAGCTTATCCCCTGGGCGTTATGGCTACACCTTC. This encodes CASSLSPGRYGYTF.

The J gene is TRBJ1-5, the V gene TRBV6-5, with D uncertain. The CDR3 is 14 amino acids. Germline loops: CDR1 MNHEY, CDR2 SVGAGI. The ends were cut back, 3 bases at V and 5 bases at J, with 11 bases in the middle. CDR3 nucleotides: TGTGCCAGCAGTTATTATGGGCCAGATCAGCCCCAGCATTTT. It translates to CASSYYGPDQPQHF.

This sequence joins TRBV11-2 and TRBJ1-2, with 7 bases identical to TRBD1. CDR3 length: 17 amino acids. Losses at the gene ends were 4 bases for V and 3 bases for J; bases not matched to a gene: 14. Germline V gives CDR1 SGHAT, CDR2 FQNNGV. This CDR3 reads CASSSRGGSREDYGYTF. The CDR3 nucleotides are TGTGCCAGCAGCTCTAGAGGGGGCAGTAGGGAGGACTATGGCTACACCTTC.